One sample yielded the 22 T cell receptor beta chains listed below, sequenced in a study of shared clonotypes between healthy human individuals. Here immunoSEQ multiplex PCR was the method, and the copy in TCRdb shows in-frame clones only, minus some. Of some 1.5 million clones detected, 95% to 99% appear once; the ten largest clones hold roughly 0.45%. The sample was naive CD4+ T cells sorted from blood. Subset noted: CD45RA+ positively selected. Receptors originate from a man aged 25-45 years in good health.

The gene calls are TRBV9 and TRBJ2-1; D uncertain. From germline, CDR1 is SGDLS and CDR2 YYNGEE. Trimming cost V 4 bases and J 8 bases, with 13 bases left between them. The CDR3 length is 13 residues. The chain's CDR3 is CASSRSKFDEQFF. The CDR3 bases are TGTGCCAGCAGCCGCAGCAAATTCGATGAGCAGTTCTTC.

The chain uses TRBV6-6 and TRBJ2-5, with 11 bases identical to TRBD2. This CDR3 contains 15 residues. CDR1 is MNHNY and CDR2 is SVGAGI in the germline V gene (reference sequence). After removal of 5 bases from V and 4 bases from J, the junction contained 6 bases not matched to a gene. The CDR3 is CASSKNGLAGETQYF. CDR3 DNA: TGTGCCAGCAGTAAAAACGGACTAGCGGGAGAGACCCAGTACTTC.

The chain is built from TRBV12-5 and TRBJ2-5; TRBD1 agrees at 11 bases. Germline V gene data show CDR1 as LGHNT and CDR2 as FRNRAP. V was clipped by 6 bases and J by 4 bases; unmatched bases: 10. The CDR3 spans 16 residues. CDR3: CASGYTTGTGGETQYF. CDR3 coding DNA: TGTGCTAGTGGCTATACTACCGGGACAGGGGGAGAGACCCAGTACTTC.

This clone was picked up one time. The chain joins TRBV29-1 to TRBJ2-7; D gene uncertain. Germline values: CDR1 SQVTM, CDR2 ANQGSEA. Trimming pared 3 bases from V and 7 bases from J, leaving 13 bases between. The CDR3 runs to 12 residues. CDR3 sequence reads: CSVEVGPMEQYF. The CDR3 bases are TGCAGCGTTGAGGTAGGCCCCATGGAGCAGTACTTC.

The rearrangement uses TRBV7-2 and TRBJ1-2; TRBD1 matches 8 bases. The CDR3 runs 13 residues. The V and J ends lost 5 bases and 7 bases, in that order; junction bases with no gene match: 6. From germline, CDR1 is SGHTA and CDR2 FQGNSA. Here the CDR3 reads CASSRDRIPGYTF. Here the CDR3 DNA reads TGTGCCAGCAGCCGGGACAGGATTCCTGGCTACACCTTC.

This rearrangement joins TRBV7-2 to TRBJ1-4; possibly TRBD1 for D (5 bases). The CDR3 runs to 16 residues. The germline V gene has CDR1 SGHTA and CDR2 FQGNSA. The V and J ends lost 2 bases and 7 bases respectively, with 17 bases between them. CDR3 nucleotide sequence: TGTGCCAGCAGCTTACGGACCGGGGCTGGGGGTGAAAAACTGTTTTTT. This translates into CASSLRTGAGGEKLFF. Supplemented by reference TRBV7-2 and TRBJ1-4, the full variable domain reads GAGVSQSPSNKVTEKGKDVELRCDPISGHTALYWYRQSLGQGLEFLIYFQGNSAPDKSGLPSDRFSAERTGGSVSTLTIQRTQQEDSAVYLCASSLRTGAGGEKLFFGSGTQLSVL.

CDR3 coding DNA: TGTGCCAGCAGTTCGGACCGGGACAGGGCCCAAGAGACCCAGTACTTC. Its protein product is CASSSDRDRAQETQYF. This chain connects TRBV28 to TRBJ2-5; 9 bases fit TRBD1. V dropped 4 bases and J dropped 1; count of bases not matched to a gene: 7. This CDR3 is built from 16 residues. Looked up from germline, CDR1 is MDHEN and CDR2 is SYDVKM.

In regard to this clone: Other DNA sequences in this sample translate to the same CDR3. The rearrangement uses TRBV5-4 and TRBJ2-7, with 7 nucleotides matching TRBD1. The trim removed 4 bases at V and 2 bases at J, leaving 3 bases unmatched. CDR3 length: 13 residues. Germline assignment: CDR1 SGHNT and CDR2 YYREEE (reference sequence). DNA for the CDR3: TGTGCCAGCAGCAAGGGACAGACCTACGAGCAGTACTTC. This codes for CASSKGQTYEQYF.

V and J are TRBV18 and TRBJ2-5; 8 bases agree with TRBD2. Germline CDR1 and CDR2: KGHSH and LQKENI. The CDR3 totals 14 residues. V was pared by 4 bases and J by 1 base, with 2 bases of the junction left unmatched. The CDR3, as DNA: TGTGCCAGCTCACGTAGCGGGATCCAAGAGACCCAGTACTTC. Amino acid sequence: CASSRSGIQETQYF.

This clone appeared a single time. This chain uses TRBV6-5 with TRBJ1-2; no clear D. CDR1 and CDR2 (germline): MNHEY, SVGAGI. CDR3 length: 13 residues. Trimming cost V 0 bases and J 8 bases, with 10 bases left between them. For the CDR3, the DNA is TGTGCCAGCAGTTACTCGAGAGCAGTGGGCTACACCTTC. It is translated as CASSYSRAVGYTF.

The DNA for the CDR3 is TGTGCCAGCAGCCCCGGGACAGGGGGCGCAACAAACTATGGCTACACCTTC. Translated, it gives CASSPGTGGATNYGYTF. The chain has TRBV5-5 and TRBJ1-2; TRBD1 aligns across 12 bases. The CDR3 consists of 17 residues. Germline-derived CDR1 and CDR2 are SGHKS and YYEKEE (reference sequence). The trim removed 4 bases at V and 2 bases at J, leaving 9 bases unmatched.

The chain has TRBV5-1 and TRBJ2-1; D is ambiguous. CDR1 is SGHRS, CDR2 YFSETQ, per germline. V was pared by 2 bases and J by 5 bases, with 17 bases between. The CDR3 runs to 16 residues. The CDR3 spells CASSFSSSRPNNEQFF. The CDR3 DNA reads as TGCGCCAGCAGCTTTAGTTCCTCCAGACCTAACAATGAGCAGTTCTTC. The complete variable domain, with remaining parts taken from reference TRBV5-1 and TRBJ2-1, reads KAGVTQTPRYLIKTRGQQVTLSCSPISGHRSVSWYQQTPGQGLQFLFEYFSETQRNKGNFPGRFSGRQFSNSRSEMNVSTLELGDSALYLCASSFSSSRPNNEQFFGPGTRLTVL.

This chain uses TRBV5-4 with TRBJ2-7; 8 bases map to TRBD2. Trimming took 0 bases from V and 0 from J; bases not matched to a gene: 8. The CDR3 spans 17 residues. Germline-derived CDR1 and CDR2 are SGHNT and YYREEE (reference sequence). The CDR3 DNA follows: TGTGCCAGCAGCTTGGAAAGGCGGGGACTAGACTCCTACGAGCAGTACTTC. Translation gives CASSLERRGLDSYEQYF. Complete variable domain (other parts from reference TRBV5-4 and TRBJ2-7): ETGVTQSPTHLIKTRGQQVTLRCSSQSGHNTVSWYQQALGQGPQFIFQYYREEENGRGNFPPRFSGLQFPNYSSELNVNALELDDSALYLCASSLERRGLDSYEQYFGPGTRLTVT.

The chain recombines TRBV6-1 with TRBJ1-4, with a possible D match to TRBD1 (5 bases). CDR1 and CDR2 (germline): MNHNS, SASEGT. The CDR3 spans 14 residues. V was clipped by 5 bases and J by 8 bases, with 15 bases between them. Here the CDR3 DNA reads TGTGCCAGCAGTCCGGGGCAACCACGGGAAAAACTGTTTTTT. Its translation is CASSPGQPREKLFF.

J is TRBJ1-1 and V is TRBV2; 7 bases match TRBD1. Germline V CDR1 and CDR2: SNHLY, FYNNEI. The length of the CDR3 is 15 residues. V shed 11 bases, J shed 1 base, and the junction held 13 bases outside the gene matches. CDR3 sequence reads: CAPVGTASKNTEAFF. The CDR3 DNA follows: TGTGCCCCAGTGGGGACAGCGTCCAAGAACACTGAAGCTTTCTTT.

Details on this clone: This sample includes further DNA sequences coding for the same CDR3. This chain links TRBV30 with TRBJ1-1; 7 nucleotides line up with TRBD1. The CDR3 has 13 amino acids. Germline CDR1 is GTSNPN and CDR2 is SVGIG (reference sequence). V shed 5 bases and J 0 bases; nucleotides not matched to a gene: 3. CDR3 in DNA: TGTGCCTGGCGTACAGGGGTGAACACTGAAGCTTTCTTT. This encodes CAWRTGVNTEAFF.

The genes are TRBV28 and TRBJ2-7; 9 bases fit TRBD2. The CDR3 has 14 residues. V shed 5 bases, J shed 4 bases, and the junction held 6 bases outside the gene matches. Germline V gene sequence: CDR1 MDHEN, CDR2 SYDVKM. The CDR3 sequence is CASSTLAGRYEQYF. The CDR3, as DNA: TGTGCCAGCAGTACACTAGCGGGCCGTTACGAGCAGTACTTC.

This clone was counted once. This CDR3 is CASSSAGARREKLFF. DNA for the CDR3: TGTGCCAGCAGCTCCGCGGGGGCCAGGCGTGAAAAACTGTTTTTT. The chain employs TRBV7-3 and TRBJ1-4; TRBD1 is a possible D gene (6 bases). CDR1 is SGHTA, CDR2 FQGTGA, per germline. The CDR3 consists of 15 residues. Trimming stripped 4 bases from V and 7 bases from J, with 16 bases between.

This rearrangement joins TRBV5-1 to TRBJ2-7; D might be TRBD1 (6 bases). This CDR3 comprises 12 residues. With 4 bases removed from V and 3 bases from J, the gap between germline ends came to 8 bases. Per the germline V gene, CDR1 is SGHRS and CDR2 is YFSETQ. CDR3: CASSRDNYEQYF. CDR3 nucleotide sequence: TGCGCCAGCAGCCGGGACAACTACGAGCAGTACTTC. Based on the CDR3 plus reference TRBV5-1 and TRBJ2-7, the full variable domain is KAGVTQTPRYLIKTRGQQVTLSCSPISGHRSVSWYQQTPGQGLQFLFEYFSETQRNKGNFPGRFSGRQFSNSRSEMNVSTLELGDSALYLCASSRDNYEQYFGPGTRLTVT.

The chain uses TRBV7-2 and TRBJ2-7; TRBD2 aligns across 7 bases. Trimming took 4 bases from V and 2 from J; bases not matched to a gene: 5. Looked up from germline, CDR1 is SGHTA and CDR2 is FQGNSA. The CDR3 has 14 amino acids. The CDR3 nucleotides read TGTGCCAGCAGCTCTTCTAGCGGAACCTACGAGCAGTACTTC. This codes for CASSSSSGTYEQYF.

The chain joins TRBV6-4 to TRBJ2-1; D is perhaps TRBD1 (6 bases). Looked up from germline, CDR1 is MRHNA and CDR2 is SNTAGT. The CDR3 has 13 amino acids. V was trimmed by 2 bases and J by 9 bases, leaving 11 bases between them. The CDR3: CASSDQGFGEQFF. The CDR3 DNA is TGTGCCAGCAGTGACCAGGGGTTTGGTGAGCAGTTCTTC.

V is TRBV30 and J is TRBJ2-7; 8 bases line up with TRBD1. The CDR3 totals 13 residues. The germline V gene encodes CDR1 GTSNPN and CDR2 SVGIG (reference sequence). The ends lost 4 bases at V and 3 bases at J; junction bases unmatched: 5. CDR3 DNA: TGTGCCTGGAACAGGGGGAGTCACTACGAGCAGTACTTC. It translates to CAWNRGSHYEQYF.